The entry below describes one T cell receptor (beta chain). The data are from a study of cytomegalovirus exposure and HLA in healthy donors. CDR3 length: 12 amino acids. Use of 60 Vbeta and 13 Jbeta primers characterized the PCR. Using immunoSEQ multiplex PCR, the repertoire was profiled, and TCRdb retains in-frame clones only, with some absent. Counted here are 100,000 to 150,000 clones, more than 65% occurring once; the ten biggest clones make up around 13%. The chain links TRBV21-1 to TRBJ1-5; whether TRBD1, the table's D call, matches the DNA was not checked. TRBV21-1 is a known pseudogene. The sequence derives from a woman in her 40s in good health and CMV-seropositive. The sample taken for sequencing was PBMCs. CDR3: CATPDRDQPQHF. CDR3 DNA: TGTGCCACCCCGGACAGGGATCAGCCCCAGCATTTT.